The rows below give T cell receptor beta chains drawn from one sample of a study of blood T cell repertoires in COVID-19. This table comes from immunoSEQ multiplex PCR, and its TCRdb copy is limited to in-frame clones, with some not included. Of 200,000 to 250,000 clones in the sample, about 87% were seen once. Sequencing used PBMCs or T cells enriched from blood (not recorded which). These receptors were taken from a woman in her forties or fifties who had recovered from COVID-19. The CDR3 runs from the conserved cysteine through the conserved F or W. Fields, in order: J gene, D gene, clone size, V gene, CDR3 protein, CDR3 DNA. A D gene is named only where the DNA matches it firmly. Clone size is given for some rows only: seen once, a few or many times, or a class if the clone is expanded.

TRBJ2-3	TRBD2	-	TRBV6-4	CASSLAASGDTQYF	TGTGCCAGCTCCCTAGCGGCTTCGGGAGATACGCAGTATTTT
TRBJ2-2	TRBD1	-	TRBV4-2	CASSRGQGLNTGELFF	TGTGCCAGCAGTCGCGGACAGGGTCTGAACACCGGGGAGCTGTTTTTT
TRBJ2-1	-	-	TRBV7-9	CASSGPGASFGEQFF	TGTGCCAGCAGCGGTCCTGGAGCCTCATTTGGTGAGCAGTTCTTC
TRBJ2-5	TRBD1	-	TRBV7-2	CASNPRTGGETQYF	TGTGCCAGCAATCCAAGGACAGGCGGGGAGACCCAGTACTTC
TRBJ2-5	TRBD1	-	TRBV19	CASTPRQGKTETQYF	TGTGCCAGTACCCCTAGACAGGGAAAAACGGAGACCCAGTACTTC
TRBJ2-1	TRBD2	-	TRBV28	CASSSPSGRGDEQFF	TGTGCCAGCAGCTCCCCCAGCGGGAGAGGCGATGAGCAGTTCTTC
TRBJ2-1	-	-	TRBV6-4	CASSMTDRISYNEQFF	TGTGCCAGCAGTATGACAGATAGAATCTCCTACAATGAGCAGTTCTTC
TRBJ2-7	TRBD1	-	TRBV30	CAWRPNRDRAYEQYF	TGTGCCTGGAGGCCAAACCGGGACAGGGCTTACGAGCAGTACTTC
TRBJ2-5	-	-	TRBV21-1	CASSKGGVVETQYF	TGTGCCAGCAGCAAAGGAGGAGTGGTGGAGACCCAGTACTTC
TRBJ2-3	TRBD2	-	TRBV12-3/TRBV12-4	CASSLGLAGQYF	TGTGCCAGCAGTTTGGGACTAGCGGGGCAGTATTTT
TRBJ2-1	-	few	TRBV6-5	CASSTPGTSYNEQFF	TGTGCCAGCAGTACTCCCGGGACATCCTACAATGAGCAGTTCTTC
TRBJ1-2	-	-	TRBV4-2	CASSQDGRVGITYGYTF	TGTGCCAGCAGCCAAGATGGCAGGGTGGGGATTACCTATGGCTACACCTTC
TRBJ1-2	TRBD1	-	TRBV5-6	CASSRGQGDGYTF	TGTGCCAGCAGCAGGGGACAGGGCGACGGCTACACCTTC
TRBJ2-7	TRBD1	-	TRBV2	CASSVVGTAYEQYF	TGTGCCAGCAGTGTTGTCGGGACAGCCTACGAGCAGTACTTC
TRBJ2-1	-	once	TRBV11-3	CASSSRGEVNNEQFF	TGTGCCAGCAGCTCAAGAGGGGAGGTGAACAATGAGCAGTTCTTC
TRBJ2-1	-	-	TRBV4-1	CASSPRELYNEQFF	TGCGCCAGCAGCCCCCGGGAGCTGTACAATGAGCAGTTCTTC
TRBJ1-3	-	-	TRBV5-1	CASSPSFSGNTIYF	TGCGCCAGCAGCCCGTCGTTCTCTGGAAACACCATATATTTT
TRBJ1-6	TRBD1	-	TRBV19	CASSEDRGTTNSPLHF	TGTGCCAGTAGCGAGGACAGGGGGACAACTAATTCACCCCTCCACTTT
TRBJ2-7	TRBD2	few	TRBV10-2	CASSAPSGRGNEQYF	TGCGCCAGCAGTGCCCCTAGCGGGAGGGGAAACGAGCAGTACTTC
TRBJ1-5	-	many	TRBV10-3	CAISESLGGKVQPQHF	TGTGCCATCAGTGAGTCGTTAGGAGGGAAGGTTCAGCCCCAGCATTTT
TRBJ2-3	-	-	TRBV24-1	CATSDLKQGSDTQYF	TGTGCCACCAGTGATTTAAAACAGGGATCAGATACGCAGTATTTT
TRBJ1-1	TRBD1	-	TRBV6-5	CASRGTAGEAFF	TGTGCCAGCAGAGGGACAGCGGGTGAAGCTTTCTTT
TRBJ1-1	TRBD1	-	TRBV28	CASIDREAFF	TGTGCCAGCATCGACAGGGAGGCTTTCTTT
TRBJ1-5	-	-	TRBV7-3	CAKTSDSNQPQHF	TGTGCCAAAACGTCAGATAGCAATCAGCCCCAGCATTTT
TRBJ1-2	-	-	TRBV28	CASTRTQSNYGYTF	TGTGCCAGCACAAGGACACAGAGTAACTATGGCTACACCTTC
TRBJ2-1	TRBD2	-	TRBV3-1/TRBV3-2	CASSHPTMSSGSYNEQFF	TGTGCCAGCAGCCACCCAACGATGTCTAGCGGCTCCTACAATGAGCAGTTCTTC
TRBJ1-2	-	-	TRBV6-1	CASSEVGVGGYTF	TGTGCCAGCAGTGAAGTAGGGGTTGGCGGCTACACCTTC
TRBJ2-7	-	once	TRBV3-1/TRBV3-2	CASSQGTDYEQYF	TGTGCCAGCAGCCAAGGGACAGATTACGAGCAGTACTTC
TRBJ2-3	-	-	TRBV5-5	CASSLFGEVNTDTQYF	TGTGCCAGCAGCTTGTTCGGGGAGGTGAACACAGATACGCAGTATTTT
TRBJ2-1	TRBD2	-	TRBV27	CASSLKAGAYNEQFF	TGTGCCAGCAGTCTAAAAGCGGGAGCCTACAATGAGCAGTTCTTC
TRBJ2-1	TRBD2	-	TRBV5-1	CASSLAPSGYNEQFF	TGCGCCAGCAGCTTGGCGCCTAGCGGATACAATGAGCAGTTCTTC
TRBJ1-2	-	few	TRBV6-5	CASSSDGYGYTF	TGTGCCAGCAGTTCCGACGGGTATGGCTACACCTTC
TRBJ2-3	-	once	TRBV7-3	CASSTESSGVTDTQYF	TGTGCCAGCAGCACCGAAAGTAGCGGCGTCACAGATACGCAGTATTTT
TRBJ1-2	TRBD1	-	TRBV6-5	CASSLGQGGNYGYTF	TGTGCCAGCAGCCTTGGACAGGGGGGGAACTATGGCTACACCTTC
TRBJ1-1	-	-	TRBV19	CASSIASIGGNTEAFF	TGTGCCAGTAGTATAGCATCTATCGGCGGGAACACTGAAGCTTTCTTT
TRBJ1-5	TRBD1	-	TRBV16	CASSPWDRSNQPQHF	TGTGCCAGCAGCCCTTGGGACAGAAGCAATCAGCCCCAGCATTTT
TRBJ2-4	-	-	TRBV19	CASSIAGAKNIQYF	TGTGCCAGTAGTATAGCGGGAGCCAAAAACATTCAGTACTTC
TRBJ2-2	-	-	TRBV24-1	CAASSGTNTGELFF	TGTGCCGCGAGCTCCGGGACAAATACCGGGGAGCTGTTTTTT
TRBJ2-3	TRBD2	-	TRBV15	CATSRESRLAGLDTQYF	TGTGCCACCAGCAGAGAGTCGAGACTAGCGGGATTAGATACGCAGTATTTT
TRBJ2-4	-	-	TRBV6-2/TRBV6-3	CASSYSLTDIQYF	TGTGCCAGCAGTTACAGCCTAACGGACATTCAGTACTTC
TRBJ2-2	TRBD2	once	TRBV28	CASILVAGTGELFF	TGTGCCAGCATACTGGTAGCGGGAACCGGGGAGCTGTTTTTT
TRBJ2-5	TRBD2	-	TRBV3-1/TRBV3-2	CASSPGLAGEIQYF	TGTGCCAGCAGCCCCGGGCTCGCGGGAGAAATCCAGTACTTC
TRBJ2-1	-	-	TRBV28	CASVPQSSYNEQFF	TGTGCCAGCGTACCACAGAGCTCCTACAATGAGCAGTTCTTC
TRBJ2-5	-	-	TRBV6-5	CASSPLLAGETQYF	TGTGCCAGCAGTCCCCTACTGGCGGGAGAGACCCAGTACTTC
TRBJ2-1	TRBD2	-	TRBV19	CASSKSSGRPYNEQFF	TGTGCCAGTAGTAAATCTAGCGGGAGGCCTTACAATGAGCAGTTCTTC
TRBJ2-7	-	-	TRBV9	CASSVDYPTYEQYF	TGTGCCAGCAGCGTAGATTACCCTACCTACGAGCAGTACTTC
TRBJ1-5	-	-	TRBV2	CASSRNWGGNQPQHF	TGTGCCAGCAGTCGGAACTGGGGGGGCAATCAGCCCCAGCATTTT
TRBJ1-2	-	-	TRBV27	CASSLRVGTYGYTF	TGTGCCAGCAGTTTGCGTGTGGGGACTTATGGCTACACCTTC
TRBJ2-5	-	-	TRBV5-1	CASSLEASLETQYF	TGCGCCAGCAGCTTGGAGGCTAGCCTGGAGACCCAGTACTTC
TRBJ1-1	TRBD1	-	TRBV3-1/TRBV3-2	CASCQGGTEAFF	TGTGCCAGCTGCCAGGGGGGCACTGAAGCTTTCTTT